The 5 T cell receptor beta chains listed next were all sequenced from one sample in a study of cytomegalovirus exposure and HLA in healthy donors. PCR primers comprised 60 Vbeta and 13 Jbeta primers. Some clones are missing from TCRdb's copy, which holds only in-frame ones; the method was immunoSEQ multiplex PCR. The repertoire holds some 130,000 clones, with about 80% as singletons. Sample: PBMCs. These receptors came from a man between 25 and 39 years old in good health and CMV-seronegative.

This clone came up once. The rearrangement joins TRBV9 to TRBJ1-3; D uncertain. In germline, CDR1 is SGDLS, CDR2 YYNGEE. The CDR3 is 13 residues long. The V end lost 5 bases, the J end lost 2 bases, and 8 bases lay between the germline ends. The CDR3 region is CASRRTAGNTIYF. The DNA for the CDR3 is TGTGCCAGCAGGCGGACTGCTGGAAACACCATATATTTT.

CDR3 coding DNA: TGTGCCAGCAGCCCCGGGACTAGCGGGAGCTATGAGCAGTTCTTC. Its protein product is CASSPGTSGSYEQFF. The gene calls are TRBV28 and TRBJ2-1, with 14 bases fitting TRBD2. Germline V gene sequence: CDR1 MDHEN, CDR2 SYDVKM. With 6 bases clipped from V and 8 bases from J, the junction kept 6 bases outside the gene matches. This CDR3 contains 15 residues.

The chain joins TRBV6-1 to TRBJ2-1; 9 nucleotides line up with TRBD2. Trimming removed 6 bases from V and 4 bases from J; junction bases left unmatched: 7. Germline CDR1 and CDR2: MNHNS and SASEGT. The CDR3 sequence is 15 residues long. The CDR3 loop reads CASRSGTSSYNEQFF. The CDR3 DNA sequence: TGTGCCAGCAGATCCGGGACTAGCTCGTACAATGAGCAGTTCTTC.

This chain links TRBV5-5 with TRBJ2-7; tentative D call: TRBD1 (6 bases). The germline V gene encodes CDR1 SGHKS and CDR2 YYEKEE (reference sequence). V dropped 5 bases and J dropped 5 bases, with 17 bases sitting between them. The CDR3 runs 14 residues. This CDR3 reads CASRKRTGFDEQYF. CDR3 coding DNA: TGTGCCAGCAGAAAGCGAACAGGGTTTGACGAGCAGTACTTC.

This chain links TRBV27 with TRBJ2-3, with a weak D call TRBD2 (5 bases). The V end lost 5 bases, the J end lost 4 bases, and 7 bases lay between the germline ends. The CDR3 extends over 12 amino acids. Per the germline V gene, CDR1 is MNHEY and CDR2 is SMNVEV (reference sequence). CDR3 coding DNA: TGTGCCAGCAGTCCGAGGGCAGATACGCAGTATTTT. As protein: CASSPRADTQYF.